These 9 T cell receptor beta chains share one sample of origin, sequenced in a study of T cells in Graves' hyperthyroidism and ophthalmopathy. Researchers took RNA transcripts and amplified the TCR beta CDR3 regions from them. HTBI primers were used for first-round RT-PCR of the TCR CDR3. In TCRdb, the multiplex PCR reads were re-called with MiXCR into one record per CDR3 protein. The sample shows around 450,000 distinct CDR3 sequences, less than 20% of them seen only once. Source material: blood. All receptors come from a woman between 18 and 30 years old with Graves' hyperthyroidism.

This clonotype was recorded at least ten times. This chain links TRBV11-1 with TRBJ2-3; the match to TRBD2 covers 14 bases. The CDR3 sequence is 16 residues long. Germline V lookup: CDR1 SGHAT, CDR2 FQDESV (reference sequence). The ends lost 5 bases at V and 1 base at J; junction bases unmatched: 2. CDR3 sequence reads: CASSRTSGGRTDTQYF. Here the CDR3 DNA reads TGTGCCAGCAGCCGGACTAGCGGGGGGCGCACAGATACGCAGTATTTT.

The chain joins TRBV2 to TRBJ2-3, with D maybe TRBD2 (6 bases). This CDR3 is built from 14 residues. Germline CDR1 reads SNHLY; CDR2 reads FYNNEI. The V end lost 2 bases, the J end lost 2 bases, and 8 bases lay between the germline ends. The CDR3 DNA is TGTGCCAGCAGTGAACGGCGGGACACAGATACGCAGTATTTT. As protein: CASSERRDTDTQYF.

The chain couples TRBV5-4 to TRBJ2-7; 7 nucleotides align to TRBD1. CDR1 is SGHNT and CDR2 is YYREEE in the germline V gene (reference sequence). V lost 1 base to trimming and J lost 1 base; unmatched junction nucleotides: 11. The CDR3 spans 17 residues. CDR3 in DNA: TGTGCCAGCAGCTTGTCCGGACAGGTTTTTACGTCCTACGAGCAGTACTTC. This translates into CASSLSGQVFTSYEQYF.

This clonotype was recorded many times. The V call is TRBV20-1, the J call TRBJ2-3; 10 bases are shared with TRBD2. The CDR3 sequence is 12 residues long. J lost 6 bases, V lost 7 bases, and 4 bases had no gene match. The germline V gene encodes CDR1 DFQATT and CDR2 SNEGSKA (reference sequence). The CDR3 loop is CSGGTSEDTQYF. For the CDR3, the DNA is TGCAGTGGGGGGACTAGCGAGGATACGCAGTATTTT.

V and J are TRBV7-8 and TRBJ2-5, with 14 positions matching TRBD2. With V trimmed by 2 bases and J by 4 bases, 6 bases remained unmatched. Germline values: CDR1 SGHVS, CDR2 FQNEAQ. CDR3 length: 17 amino acids. CDR3 coding DNA: TGTGCCAGCAGCTTAACTCCGGGACTAGCGGGGGCAGAGACCCAGTACTTC. Translation: CASSLTPGLAGAETQYF.

This clonotype was seen many times. V and J are TRBV18 and TRBJ2-2, with D perhaps TRBD1 (6 bases). CDR1 and CDR2 (germline): KGHSH, LQKENI. The CDR3 consists of 16 residues. The germline V and J ends were trimmed by 5 bases and 0 bases, with 13 bases remaining between them. Written as DNA, the CDR3 is TGTGCCAGCTCATCCGGACAGAGCGCGAACACCGGGGAGCTGTTTTTT. Translated: CASSSGQSANTGELFF.

There are a few counts of this clonotype. This chain uses TRBV9 with TRBJ2-2, with 9 positions matching TRBD1. V shed 4 bases and J 3 bases; nucleotides not matched to a gene: 7. The CDR3 covers 16 residues. The germline gives CDR1 SGDLS, CDR2 YYNGEE. The CDR3 nucleotides are TGTGCCAGCAGCCTCAACAGGGGGCTGGACACCGGGGAGCTGTTTTTT. Residues: CASSLNRGLDTGELFF.

This clonotype was seen ten or more times. The genes are TRBV10-3 and TRBJ2-2, with 9 bases matching TRBD2. Germline loops: CDR1 ENHRY, CDR2 SYGVKD. The CDR3 totals 15 residues. J gave up 3 bases and V 7 bases, and 6 bases lay outside the gene matches. CDR3 in DNA: TGTGCCATCACTCCTCGCGGGGGGGACACCGGGGAGCTGTTTTTT. Translated, it gives CAITPRGGDTGELFF.

The chain uses TRBV11-2 and TRBJ2-2; possible D gene TRBD2, 6 bases. The V and J ends lost 5 bases and 5 bases respectively, with 12 bases between them. CDR1 is SGHAT and CDR2 is FQNNGV in the germline V gene. This CDR3 contains 14 residues. The CDR3 DNA is TGTGCCAGCAGCCCTACTCGGGGGACCGGGGAGCTGTTTTTT. This encodes CASSPTRGTGELFF. Full variable domain (rest looked up from reference TRBV11-2 and TRBJ2-2): EAGVAQSPRYKIIEKRQSVAFWCNPISGHATLYWYQQILGQGPKLLIQFQNNGVVDDSQLPKDRFSAERLKGVDSTLKIQPAKLEDSAVYLCASSPTRGTGELFFGEGSRLTVL.